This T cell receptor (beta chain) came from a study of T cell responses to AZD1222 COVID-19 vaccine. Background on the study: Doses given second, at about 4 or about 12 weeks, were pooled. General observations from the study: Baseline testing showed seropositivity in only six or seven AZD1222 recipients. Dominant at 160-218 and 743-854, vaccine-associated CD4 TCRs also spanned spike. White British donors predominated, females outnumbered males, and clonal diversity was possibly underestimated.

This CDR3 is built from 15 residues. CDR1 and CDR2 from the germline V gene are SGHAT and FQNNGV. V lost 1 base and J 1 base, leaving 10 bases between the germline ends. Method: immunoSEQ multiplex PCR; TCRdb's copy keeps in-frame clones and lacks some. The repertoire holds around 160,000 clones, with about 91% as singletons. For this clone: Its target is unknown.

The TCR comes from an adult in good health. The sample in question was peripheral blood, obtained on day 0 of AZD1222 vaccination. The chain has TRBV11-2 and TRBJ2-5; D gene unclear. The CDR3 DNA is TGTGCCAGCAGCTTAGGACGGTACACCCAAGAGACCCAGTACTTC. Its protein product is CASSLGRYTQETQYF.